This TCR beta chain is drawn from a study of shared clonotypes between healthy human individuals. With regard to this clone: The antigen remains undetermined.

Whole-study findings and limits: The study found roughly 5.3% of naive CD4 clonotypes shared across a few donors. Researchers found naive subsets generally carried larger estimated richness than memory subsets.

The naive CD8 population came from CD45RO-negative cells selected for CCR7, without terminally differentiated effector memory CD45RA+ cells. All donors were Caucasian adults living in Nashville, Tennessee. This table comes from immunoSEQ multiplex PCR, and its TCRdb copy is limited to in-frame clones, with some not included. The sample lists 800,000 to 950,000 clones, approximately 96% occurring once. V dropped 5 bases and J dropped 6 bases, with 22 bases sitting between them. The CDR3 consists of 16 residues. Per germline, CDR1 SEHNR and CDR2 FQNEAQ (reference sequence). The V and J genes are TRBV7-9 and TRBJ1-1; D possibly corresponds to TRBD1 (5 bases). The sequenced sample was naive CD8+ T cells sorted from blood. The source of this sequence is a young man in good health. CDR3 sequence (DNA): TGTGCCAGCAGCCCTAGTCTAGGGGTCCTGGCGTCTGAAGCTTTCTTT. Encoded protein: CASSPSLGVLASEAFF.